This TCR beta chain was found in a study of blood T cells in healthy people across ages. A second PCR of 7 to 11 cycles used a sample-barcoded 5' primer and a J-beta primer mix. TCRdb called the 5' RACE reads again in MiXCR, with one record for every CDR3 protein. The sample yields roughly 1.9 million distinct CDR3 sequences, 39% seen once. CDR1 is KGHDR, CDR2 SFDVKD, per germline. The CDR3 loop spans 15 amino acids. The V and J ends lost 3 bases and 13 bases, in that order; junction bases with no gene match: 14. The specimen sequenced was blood. This sequence was found in a human donor in good health. The chain couples TRBV24-1 to TRBJ2-4, with 7 positions matching TRBD2. Written as DNA, the CDR3 is TGTGCCACCAGTGATCCCGGGGGGAACTACAATGAGCAGTACTTC. This gives the protein CATSDPGGNYNEQYF.